A selection of T cell receptor beta chains follows, all from one sample in a study of T-cell reconstitution after alpha-beta-depleted transplantation in children. TCRdb re-called the PCR reads with MiXCR, one entry per CDR3 protein. The sample has hundreds of thousands of distinct CDR3 sequences, about 10% seen once. The specimen comprised PBMCs from the stem cell graft donor, sampled from the stem cell graft. These TCRs come from a human donor who donated a stem cell graft to a child with acute myeloid leukemia. CDR3s include the opening cysteine and the closing phenylalanine or tryptophan. A D gene is named only where the DNA matches it firmly. Where a row states a size, it is once, few, many or the class of an expanded clone; other rows omit it.

CDR3	DNA	D	size	V	J
CSARDPARGTEPQHF	TGCAGTGCTAGAGATCCGGCCAGGGGAACGGAGCCCCAGCATTTT	NA	many	TRBV20-1	TRBJ1-5
CASSARASGNFYNEQFF	TGTGCCAGCAGCGCTCGAGCTAGCGGCAACTTCTACAATGAGCAGTTCTTC	TRBD2	many	TRBV7-2	TRBJ2-1
CASSITQGLATLNEQFF	TGTGCCAGTAGTATTACCCAGGGACTAGCCACCCTCAATGAGCAGTTCTTC	TRBD2	many	TRBV19	TRBJ2-1
CASSLVSSRNLQETQYF	TGTGCCAGCAGCTTAGTGTCTAGCCGCAACCTACAAGAGACCCAGTACTTC	NA	NA	TRBV7-2	TRBJ2-5
CASSSTGSVRSEAFF	TGTGCCAGCAGTTCAACAGGGTCGGTTCGGTCTGAAGCTTTCTTT	NA	many	TRBV27	TRBJ1-1
CSAYGRANTEAFF	TGCAGTGCGTACGGACGGGCGAACACTGAAGCTTTCTTT	NA	many	TRBV20-1	TRBJ1-1
CATSRDPLAGGPYNEQFF	TGTGCCACCAGCAGAGACCCACTAGCGGGAGGGCCCTACAATGAGCAGTTCTTC	TRBD2	few	TRBV15	TRBJ2-1
CASSPAWGLDEQFF	TGTGCCAGCAGCCCAGCCTGGGGGCTGGATGAGCAGTTCTTC	NA	NA	TRBV7-3	TRBJ2-1
CASSLSGSPNAGYTF	TGTGCCAGCAGTTTATCGGGCTCCCCGAATGCGGGCTACACCTTC	NA	NA	TRBV27	TRBJ1-2
CAISERAGSQETQYF	TGTGCCATCAGCGAAAGAGCCGGGTCCCAAGAGACCCAGTACTTC	NA	many	TRBV10-3	TRBJ2-5
CASSQEIAGGHEQYF	TGTGCCAGCAGCCAAGAAATAGCGGGAGGCCACGAGCAGTACTTC	TRBD2	NA	TRBV14	TRBJ2-7
CATSDRDLDNSPLHF	TGTGCCACTTCAGACAGGGATCTCGATAATTCACCCCTCCACTTT	TRBD1	many	TRBV28	TRBJ1-6
CSAPRQGDNTEAFF	TGCAGTGCTCCGCGACAGGGGGACAACACTGAAGCTTTCTTT	TRBD1	NA	TRBV20-1	TRBJ1-1
CASSSRDRGPYEQYF	TGTGCCAGCAGCTCCCGGGACAGGGGGCCCTACGAGCAGTACTTC	TRBD1	many	TRBV7-2	TRBJ2-7
CSARAVSSGNTIYF	TGCAGTGCTAGAGCGGTCAGCTCTGGAAACACCATATATTTT	NA	few	TRBV20-1	TRBJ1-3
CASSQGPGTGNEKLFF	TGTGCCAGCAGCCAAGGGCCAGGGACGGGTAATGAAAAACTGTTTTTT	NA	few	TRBV3-1	TRBJ1-4
CASSGNRDHTDTQYF	TGTGCCAGCAGCGGCAACCGGGACCACACAGATACGCAGTATTTT	NA	many	TRBV11-3	TRBJ2-3
CATSDIAGTSTDTQYF	TGTGCCACCAGTGATATAGCGGGAACATCCACAGATACGCAGTATTTT	TRBD2	NA	TRBV24-1	TRBJ2-3
CATSDMVAGTDTQYF	TGTGCCACCAGTGATATGGTAGCGGGCACAGATACGCAGTATTTT	NA	many	TRBV24-1	TRBJ2-3
CASSQLQGTEDGYTF	TGTGCCAGCAGCCAACTACAGGGGACGGAAGATGGCTACACCTTC	TRBD1	NA	TRBV7-9	TRBJ1-2
CASSIEDTQYF	TGTGCCAGTAGTATAGAAGATACGCAGTATTTT	NA	few	TRBV19	TRBJ2-3
CASTQGLARNEQFF	TGTGCTTCTACTCAGGGACTAGCGAGAAATGAGCAGTTCTTC	TRBD2	NA	TRBV7-8	TRBJ2-1
CSVELGQGERNF	TGCAGCGTTGAATTGGGACAGGGGGAGAGGAACTTC	TRBD1	few	TRBV29-1	TRBJ2-7
CATRQFRAGESEQFF	TGTGCCACCCGGCAATTCAGAGCGGGAGAGAGTGAGCAGTTCTTC	TRBD2	many	TRBV6-2/TRBV6-3	TRBJ2-1
CASSWGGFYRLNEQFF	TGTGCCAGCAGCTGGGGAGGGTTTTACCGCCTCAATGAGCAGTTCTTC	TRBD2	few	TRBV5-6	TRBJ2-1
CASSVGASGSNTGELFF	TGTGCCAGCAGCGTAGGGGCTAGCGGGTCGAACACCGGGGAGCTGTTTTTT	TRBD2	NA	TRBV9	TRBJ2-2
CASSPGQGTYEQYF	TGTGCCAGCAGCCCAGGACAGGGGACCTACGAGCAGTACTTC	TRBD1	many	TRBV7-9	TRBJ2-7
CASSYSPGWAGSSYEQYF	TGTGCCAGCAGTTACTCACCCGGTTGGGCAGGGAGCTCCTACGAGCAGTACTTC	NA	few	TRBV6-5	TRBJ2-7
CASSMVGQTGELFF	TGTGCCAGTAGTATGGTTGGGCAGACCGGGGAGCTGTTTTTT	NA	NA	TRBV19	TRBJ2-2
CASSFTGVPYEQYF	TGTGCCAGCAGCTTCACGGGAGTCCCCTACGAGCAGTACTTC	NA	few	TRBV7-8	TRBJ2-7
CASRGTPKTLSGNPIYF	TGTGCCAGCAGGGGGACACCAAAAACTCTCTCTGGAAACCCCATATATTTT	NA	NA	TRBV28	TRBJ1-3
CASSTLAGSIQETQYF	TGTGCCAGCAGCACCCTAGCGGGCTCCATCCAAGAGACCCAGTACTTC	TRBD2	few	TRBV7-8	TRBJ2-5
CASSEPDRGYTEAFF	TGCGCCAGCAGTGAGCCGGACAGGGGTTACACTGAAGCTTTCTTT	TRBD1	NA	TRBV10-2	TRBJ1-1
CASSQDLSRETQYF	TGCGCCAGCAGCCAAGATTTGAGCCGAGAGACCCAGTACTTC	NA	many	TRBV4-3	TRBJ2-5
CSARPRGDEQFF	TGCAGTGCTAGACCGAGGGGAGATGAGCAGTTCTTC	NA	NA	TRBV20-1	TRBJ2-1
CASSQDLAVYNEQFF	TGCGCCAGCAGCCAAGATTTAGCGGTTTACAATGAGCAGTTCTTC	NA	many	TRBV4-3	TRBJ2-1